This TCR beta chain was retrieved from a study of cytomegalovirus exposure and HLA in healthy donors. The study's findings and limits: Links to common viral pathogens appeared, in a later analysis, for several of the most significant clusters. Per a later analysis, about 17,000 TCR beta sequences showed association with HLA alleles at 0.05 false discovery rate. Altogether, 150 to 200 TCR beta chains were recorded as cytomegalovirus-associated.

Germline V gene lookup returns CDR1 SNHLY and CDR2 FYNNEI. V lost 2 bases to trimming and J lost 1 base, with 20 bases between them. The CDR3 totals 18 residues. The PCR employed 60 Vbeta primers together with 13 Jbeta primers. Libraries were prepared by immunoSEQ multiplex PCR; TCRdb keeps only in-frame clonotypes and omits some of them. The sample lists fewer than 200,000 clones; 65% to 75% were seen once. Nominal health characterized the donors when sampled, though unrecorded immune exposures were likely. Of note for this clone: Its cognate antigen is unknown.

This TCR derives from a girl aged 10 to 17 in good health and CMV-seronegative. What was sequenced was PBMCs. This chain uses TRBV2 with TRBJ1-2; the D gene is possibly TRBD1 (6 bases). CDR3 DNA sequence: TGTGCCAGCAGTGAATCTAACAGGGCCGGGGAGGGTAACTATGGCTACACCTTC. Translation gives CASSESNRAGEGNYGYTF. Looking up the rest from reference TRBV2 and TRBJ1-2 gives the full variable domain: EPEVTQTPSHQVTQMGQEVILRCVPISNHLYFYWYRQILGQKVEFLVSFYNNEISEKSEIFDDQFSVERPDGSNFTLKIRSTKLEDSAMYFCASSESNRAGEGNYGYTFGSGTRLTVV.